The rows below give T cell receptor beta chains drawn from one sample of a study of blood T cell repertoires in COVID-19. TCRdb's table, derived via immunoSEQ multiplex PCR, lists solely in-frame clones and lacks some. The sample contains 120,000 to 150,000 clones, about 87% of which appear only once. The sequenced sample consisted of peripheral blood. Every receptor here comes from a woman aged 50 to 60 with acute or convalescent COVID-19. CDR3s include the opening cysteine and the closing phenylalanine or tryptophan. D genes are given only for firm matches. The listing skips clone size in some rows; elsewhere it reads once, few, many or a size class.

v_gene	abundance	d_gene	j_gene	CDR3nt	CDR3aa
TRBV10-3	.	.	TRBJ1-2	TGTGCCACTGGACAAGGGGCCGTTTTCCGCATAGGCTACACCTTC	CATGQGAVFRIGYTF
TRBV6-5	.	.	TRBJ2-3	TGTGCCAGCATCTCGGGTAGCACAGATACGCAGTATTTT	CASISGSTDTQYF
TRBV18	.	.	TRBJ1-2	TGTGCCAGCTCACCCTTGGCGGGGGGAGTGTACTATGGCTACACCTTC	CASSPLAGGVYYGYTF
TRBV18	.	TRBD1	TRBJ2-1	TGTGCCAGCTCACCAGTCTCGGACAGGGCTTACTACAATGAGCAGTTCTTC	CASSPVSDRAYYNEQFF
TRBV2	.	.	TRBJ1-1	TGTGCCAGCAGTGTATGGGGAGGGACTGAAGCTTTCTTT	CASSVWGGTEAFF
TRBV5-1	.	TRBD1	TRBJ1-3	TGCGCCAGCAGCCAGGGACAGGGTCCCGGAAACACCATATATTTT	CASSQGQGPGNTIYF
TRBV5-1	few	.	TRBJ2-3	TGCGCCAGCAGCTTGCCAATCTTAGGAGAGATAAGCACAGATACGCAGTATTTT	CASSLPILGEISTDTQYF
TRBV18	once	.	TRBJ1-1	TGTGCCAGCTCACCAATGCAGGGTCGGAACACTGAAGCTTTCTTT	CASSPMQGRNTEAFF
TRBV3-1/TRBV3-2	.	TRBD1	TRBJ1-1	TGTGCCAGCAGCCCAGGGGGGCCTCCGGGGGACACTGAAGCTTTCTTT	CASSPGGPPGDTEAFF
TRBV6-4	.	TRBD2	TRBJ2-3	TGTGCCAGCAGTGAGGCAGTAGCGGGGGGAGATACGCAGTATTTT	CASSEAVAGGDTQYF
TRBV9	.	.	TRBJ2-1	TGTGCCAGCAGCGTAGCAGGGGTCTACAATGAGCAGTTCTTC	CASSVAGVYNEQFF
TRBV7-3	.	TRBD2	TRBJ2-1	TGTGCCAGCAGCTTAACACTAGCGGGGGCCAATGAGCAGTTCTTC	CASSLTLAGANEQFF
TRBV7-6	.	TRBD1	TRBJ1-4	TGTGCCAGCAGCATCGGGACAGTCTATAATGAAAAACTGTTTTTT	CASSIGTVYNEKLFF
TRBV24-1	.	TRBD1	TRBJ1-2	TGTGCCACCAGTGAGGACAGGGGATATGGCTACACCTTC	CATSEDRGYGYTF
TRBV5-4	.	.	TRBJ1-3	TGTGCCAGCAGCTTAGGAGGAAACTCTGGAAACACCATATATTTT	CASSLGGNSGNTIYF
TRBV7-9	.	.	TRBJ1-1	TGTGCCAGCAGCTTATCAGGGAACACTGAAGCTTTCTTT	CASSLSGNTEAFF
TRBV4-1	.	TRBD2	TRBJ2-1	TGCGCCAGCAGCCCCATATCGGGGGGTTCCTACAATGAGCAGTTCTTC	CASSPISGGSYNEQFF
TRBV9	.	.	TRBJ1-1	TGTGCCAGCAGCGCCTTGGGGGGGCCGGTTGAAGCTTTCTTT	CASSALGGPVEAFF
TRBV29-1	.	.	TRBJ1-1	TGCAGCGAGGGAAAGGAGAGCGAAGCTTTCTTT	CSEGKESEAFF
TRBV4-1	few	.	TRBJ1-4	TGCGCCAGCAGCCAAGGGGGGAAAGGGGGTGAAAGGGAAAAACTGTTTTTT	CASSQGGKGGEREKLFF
TRBV7-7	.	.	TRBJ2-1	TGTGCCAGCAGCTTAGCGCCAGGGCCTATTAGTGAGCAGTTCTTC	CASSLAPGPISEQFF
TRBV20-1	.	.	TRBJ2-2	TGCAGTGCTAGTCGGCAGGGTTTGACCGGGGAGCTGTTTTTT	CSASRQGLTGELFF
TRBV5-1	.	TRBD2	TRBJ2-2	TGCGCCAGCAGCTTGGTACTAGCGGGCCGAACCGGGGAGCTGTTTTTT	CASSLVLAGRTGELFF
TRBV5-1	.	.	TRBJ1-1	TGCGCCAGCAGCTTGGTTTCGTGGAACACTGAAGCTTTCTTT	CASSLVSWNTEAFF
TRBV11-2	once	.	TRBJ1-4	TGTGCCAGCAGCTTAGACCTTCAGGGGAAGGGTGAAAAACTGTTTTTT	CASSLDLQGKGEKLFF
TRBV19	.	TRBD1	TRBJ1-6	TGTGCCAGTTCCGACACAGGGGATAATTCACCCCTCCACTTT	CASSDTGDNSPLHF
TRBV6-1	few	.	TRBJ1-2	TGTGCCAGCAGTGAAAGGGGTACCTATGGCTACACCTTC	CASSERGTYGYTF
TRBV13	.	.	TRBJ2-7	TGTGCCAGCAGCTCCTCAACAGGGTTAGACGAGCAGTACTTC	CASSSSTGLDEQYF
TRBV3-1/TRBV3-2	.	.	TRBJ2-7	TGTGCCAGCAGCCAAGCGGGGGCGGGACAGAATCCCTACGAGCAGTACTTC	CASSQAGAGQNPYEQYF
TRBV5-4	.	.	TRBJ2-3	TGTGCCAGCAGCTTGCCAGCGGTAGGGACAGATACGCAGTATTTT	CASSLPAVGTDTQYF
TRBV24-1	few	TRBD1	TRBJ2-7	TGTGCCACCTGGCTAGGACAGGGGGCCGGCGAGCAGTACTTC	CATWLGQGAGEQYF
TRBV9	.	TRBD2	TRBJ2-2	TGTGCCAGCAGCGTCTCCGGGACTAGTTCCACCGGGGAGCTGTTTTTT	CASSVSGTSSTGELFF
TRBV2	.	TRBD1	TRBJ1-2	TGTGCCAGCAAAACAGGGGGCGCACCCTATGGCTACACCTTC	CASKTGGAPYGYTF
TRBV10-3	.	.	TRBJ1-1	TGTGCCACCCAGGGACACACGAACACTGAAGCTTTCTTT	CATQGHTNTEAFF
TRBV6-5	.	.	TRBJ1-1	TGTGCCAGCAGAAGCAGGGGACTACCTGAAGCTTTCTTT	CASRSRGLPEAFF
TRBV11-3	.	.	TRBJ2-7	TGTGCCAGCAGCCCCCTAGACGGCGGGGAGCAGTACTTC	CASSPLDGGEQYF
TRBV5-1	.	TRBD1	TRBJ2-3	TGCGCCAGCAGCTTGGCGGGACAGGGCACAGATACGCAGTATTTT	CASSLAGQGTDTQYF
TRBV9	.	TRBD2	TRBJ2-3	TGTGCCAGCAGCCCCCAAGCCCTAGCGGGGATAGATACGCAGTATTTT	CASSPQALAGIDTQYF
TRBV24-1	.	TRBD1	TRBJ1-1	TGTGCCACCAGTGATTTGCTGGGACGGAACAGGGGCCTGAACACTGAAGCTTTCTTT	CATSDLLGRNRGLNTEAFF